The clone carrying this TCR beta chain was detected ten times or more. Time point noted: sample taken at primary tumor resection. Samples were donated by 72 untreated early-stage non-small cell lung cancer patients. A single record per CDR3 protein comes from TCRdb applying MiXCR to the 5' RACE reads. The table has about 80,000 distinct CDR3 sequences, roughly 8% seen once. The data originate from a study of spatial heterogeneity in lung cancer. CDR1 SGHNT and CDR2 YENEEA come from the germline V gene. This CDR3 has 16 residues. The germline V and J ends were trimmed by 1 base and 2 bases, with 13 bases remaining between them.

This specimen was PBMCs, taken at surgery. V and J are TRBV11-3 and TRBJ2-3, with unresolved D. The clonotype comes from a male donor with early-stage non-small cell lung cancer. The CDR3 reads CASSLGDTLYTDTQYF. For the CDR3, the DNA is TGTGCCAGCAGCTTAGGAGACACCTTGTACACAGATACGCAGTATTTT.